Presented here are 25 T cell receptor beta chains from one specimen sequenced in a study of Ad26.COV2.S vaccination and SARS-CoV-2 variants. Using immunoSEQ multiplex PCR, the repertoire was profiled, and TCRdb retains in-frame clones only, with some absent. The repertoire holds about 350,000 clones, 88% seen once, with around 6.6% in the top ten. Specified treatment: some 20 received Ad26.COV2.S at low or high dose, single or two shots; roughly five received placebo; per-sample allocation not given. Day 63 after the first vaccine or placebo injection was the time point for sampling. The sequenced sample was peripheral blood, obtained in a trial of Ad26.COV2.S vaccine versus placebo. Every receptor here comes from a person aged 18-60 years who received the Ad26.COV2.S COVID-19 vaccine or a placebo.

This chain uses TRBV18 with TRBJ2-1; no definite D call. In germline, CDR1 is KGHSH, CDR2 LQKENI. V lost 3 bases and J 4 bases, leaving 16 bases between the germline ends. The CDR3 runs to 16 residues. CDR3 amino acids: CASSPPTTKPYNEQFF. The CDR3 nucleotides read TGTGCCAGCTCACCCCCGACCACTAAGCCTTACAATGAGCAGTTCTTC.

The rearrangement uses TRBV5-1 and TRBJ2-5; D is ambiguous. The CDR3 spans 13 residues. V dropped 2 bases and J dropped 5 bases, with 10 bases sitting between them. In germline, CDR1 is SGHRS, CDR2 YFSETQ. CDR3 DNA sequence: TGCGCCAGCAGCTTCGGTGGTCGGGAGACCCAGTACTTC. Its translation: CASSFGGRETQYF.

The chain combines TRBV18 with TRBJ2-2; TRBD2 matches at 12 bases. J lost 1 base, V lost 6 bases, and 6 bases had no gene match. CDR1 KGHSH and CDR2 LQKENI come from the germline V gene. The CDR3 has 17 residues. The CDR3 reads CASSLTSGSLNTGELFF. In nucleotides, the CDR3 is TGTGCCAGCTCCCTGACTAGCGGGAGCTTGAACACCGGGGAGCTGTTTTTT. Drawing the rest from reference TRBV18 and TRBJ2-2, the complete variable domain is NAGVMQNPRHLVRRRGQEARLRCSPMKGHSHVYWYRQLPEEGLKFMVYLQKENIIDESGMPKERFSAEFPKEGPSILRIQQVVRGDSAAYFCASSLTSGSLNTGELFFGEGSRLTVL.

The V call is TRBV30, the J call TRBJ1-1, with TRBD1 as a possible D gene (5 bases). Germline values: CDR1 GTSNPN, CDR2 SVGIG (reference sequence). Trimming left V 0 bases short and J 4 bases short, with 12 bases between. The CDR3 covers 14 residues. CDR3 residues: CAWSVRLGGTEAFF. The CDR3 DNA sequence: TGTGCCTGGAGTGTACGGCTGGGGGGCACTGAAGCTTTCTTT. Complete variable domain (other parts from reference TRBV30 and TRBJ1-1): SQTIHQWPATLVQPVGSPLSLECTVEGTSNPNLYWYRQAAGRGLQLLFYSVGIGQISSEVPQNLSASRPQDRQFILSSKKLLLSDSGFYLCAWSVRLGGTEAFFGQGTRLTVV.

This sequence joins TRBV5-6 and TRBJ1-4; 9 bases match TRBD1. The CDR3 contains 16 residues. The V gene end was trimmed by 4 bases and the J gene end by 8 bases; junction bases not matched to a gene: 12. Germline V gene sequence: CDR1 SGHDT, CDR2 YYEEEE. The CDR3 protein is CASSSYRDRVQEKLFF. The CDR3, as DNA: TGTGCCAGCAGCAGTTATAGGGACAGGGTCCAAGAAAAACTGTTTTTT. Looking up the rest from reference TRBV5-6 and TRBJ1-4 gives the full variable domain: DAGVTQSPTHLIKTRGQQVTLRCSPKSGHDTVSWYQQALGQGPQFIFQYYEEEERQRGNFPDRFSGHQFPNYSSELNVNALLLGDSALYLCASSSYRDRVQEKLFFGSGTQLSVL.

The rearrangement joins TRBV4-3 to TRBJ2-7, with D perhaps matching TRBD1 (6 bases). CDR3 size: 15 residues. Looked up from germline, CDR1 is LGHNA and CDR2 is YSLEER. V was trimmed by 1 base and J by 4 bases, leaving 14 bases between them. The CDR3, as DNA: TGCGCCAGCAGCCAAGGGGTGGACAGAAGTTACGAGCAGTACTTC. Its translation is CASSQGVDRSYEQYF.

The chain couples TRBV5-4 to TRBJ2-7; the D gene is possibly TRBD2 (5 bases). V lost 3 bases and J 6 bases, leaving 13 bases between the germline ends. The CDR3 extends over 13 amino acids. The germline gives CDR1 SGHNT, CDR2 YYREEE (reference sequence). The CDR3 DNA is TGTGCCAGCAGCTCTACTTCGGGGTTCGAGCAGTACTTC. It translates to CASSSTSGFEQYF.

The genes are TRBV11-2 and TRBJ2-1, with D possibly matching TRBD2 (5 bases). This CDR3 has 15 amino acids. The ends were cut back, 7 bases at V and 3 bases at J, with 16 bases in the middle. CDR1 SGHAT and CDR2 FQNNGV come from the germline V gene. The CDR3: CASISGSPGYNEQFF. As DNA, the CDR3 is TGTGCCAGCATCTCGGGGTCCCCTGGCTACAATGAGCAGTTCTTC.

This rearrangement joins TRBV6-6 to TRBJ2-7; no reliable D call. V was trimmed by 6 bases and J by 2 bases, leaving 11 bases between them. Germline-derived CDR1 and CDR2 are MNHNY and SVGAGI (reference sequence). There are 13 residues in the CDR3. In DNA form, the CDR3 reads TGTGCCAGCAGCCCTGGGTTGACCTACGAGCAGTACTTC. Translating it yields CASSPGLTYEQYF.

The rearrangement joins TRBV29-1 to TRBJ1-1; D gene uncertain. Germline lookup yields CDR1 SQVTM and CDR2 ANQGSEA. V was shortened by 2 bases and J by 2 bases, with 12 bases between the two germline ends. The length of the CDR3 is 14 residues. CDR3: CSVEPSRFNTEAFF. CDR3 DNA sequence: TGCAGCGTTGAACCTAGTAGGTTTAACACTGAAGCTTTCTTT.

The chain joins TRBV9 to TRBJ2-1; 7 bases are shared with TRBD2. The V and J ends lost 4 bases and 8 bases, in that order; junction bases with no gene match: 9. The CDR3 covers 14 residues. Germline lookup yields CDR1 SGDLS and CDR2 YYNGEE. For the CDR3, the DNA is TGTGCCAGCAGCCCCCCGCCGGGACTATATGAGCAGTTCTTC. Translated, it gives CASSPPPGLYEQFF.

The genes are TRBV15 and TRBJ1-1; the D gene is possibly TRBD1 (6 bases). The CDR3 spans 12 residues. V was shortened by 0 bases and J by 10 bases, with 9 bases between the two germline ends. Germline lookup yields CDR1 LNHNV and CDR2 YYDKDF (reference sequence). CDR3 loop: CATSRERGAAFF. The DNA of the CDR3 is TGTGCCACCAGCAGAGAGAGGGGGGCAGCTTTCTTT.

This clone was seen once. The chain combines TRBV6-5 with TRBJ2-7, with D perhaps matching TRBD1 (6 bases). From germline, CDR1 is MNHEY and CDR2 SVGAGI. V lost 0 bases to trimming and J lost 7 bases, with 16 bases between them. There are 15 residues in the CDR3. The CDR3 DNA sequence: TGTGCCAGCAGTTACTCGACAGCCGGGACATGGGAGCAGTACTTC. Its protein is CASSYSTAGTWEQYF.

The rearrangement links TRBV11-3 to TRBJ2-2; D gene unclear. The germline gives CDR1 SGHNT, CDR2 YENEEA. This CDR3 comprises 13 residues. The V gene lost 1 base and the J gene lost 4 bases, with 4 bases spanning the gap. The DNA for the CDR3 is TGTGCCAGCAGCTTAGTCGGCACCGGGGAGCTGTTTTTT. It codes for CASSLVGTGELFF.

The chain is built from TRBV7-3 and TRBJ1-2, with 10 bases fitting TRBD1. With V trimmed by 5 bases and J by 4 bases, 4 bases remained unmatched. Germline CDR1 SGHTA, CDR2 FQGTGA. This CDR3 is built from 14 residues. CDR3 region: CASSLGQGGYGYTF. Written as DNA, the CDR3 is TGTGCCAGCAGCCTCGGACAGGGGGGCTATGGCTACACCTTC. Full variable domain (missing parts from reference TRBV7-3 and TRBJ1-2): GAGVSQTPSNKVTEKGKYVELRCDPISGHTALYWYRQSLGQGPEFLIYFQGTGAADDSGLPNDRFFAVRPEGSVSTLKIQRTERGDSAVYLCASSLGQGGYGYTFGSGTRLTVV.

This chain's CDR3 is CASSYGTVPYNEQFF. The CDR3 bases are TGTGCCAGCAGTTACGGGACAGTTCCCTACAATGAGCAGTTCTTC. This rearrangement joins TRBV6-5 to TRBJ2-1, with 7 bases that match TRBD1. The CDR3 contains 15 residues. V shed 2 bases and J 2 bases; nucleotides not matched to a gene: 3. Germline CDR1 MNHEY, CDR2 SVGAGI.

The V call is TRBV28, the J call TRBJ1-1, with D unresolved. Germline CDR1 reads MDHEN; CDR2 reads SYDVKM. Trimming took 2 bases from V and 5 from J, leaving 15 bases between them. The CDR3 loop spans 15 amino acids. CDR3 amino acids: CASSLVAGSGTEAFF. The CDR3 coding sequence is TGTGCCAGCAGTTTAGTGGCGGGGTCGGGGACTGAAGCTTTCTTT.

The chain combines TRBV19 with TRBJ2-7; D gene ambiguous. Per germline, CDR1 LNHDA and CDR2 SQIVND (reference sequence). Trimming cost V 4 bases and J 3 bases, with 10 bases left between them. The CDR3 loop spans 13 amino acids. The CDR3: CASSTELDYEQYF. CDR3 DNA sequence: TGTGCCAGTAGTACGGAGTTGGACTACGAGCAGTACTTC.

A remark on this clone: The sample has other DNA sequences that encode this CDR3 too. CDR3 sequence: CSARTGYEQYF. The CDR3 DNA is TGCAGTGCTCGCACAGGCTACGAGCAGTACTTC. The chain recombines TRBV20-1 with TRBJ2-7; the D gene is possibly TRBD1 (5 bases). The CDR3 is made up of 11 amino acids. V was pared by 5 bases and J by 3 bases, with 8 bases between. Germline values: CDR1 DFQATT, CDR2 SNEGSKA (reference sequence).

CDR3: CASSPRVDNSPLHF. The DNA of the CDR3 is TGTGCCAGCAGCCCCCGGGTCGATAATTCACCCCTCCACTTT. This rearrangement joins TRBV14 to TRBJ1-6, with D hard to call. The germline V gene encodes CDR1 SGHDN and CDR2 FVKESK. This CDR3 has 14 amino acids. V shed 4 bases and J shed 5 bases, with 9 bases lying between them.

DNA of the CDR3: TGTGCCAGCAGTACCCGAAGGGACTATGGCTACACCTTC. Encoded protein: CASSTRRDYGYTF. The chain has TRBV12-3 or TRBV12-4 and TRBJ1-2; no clear D. CDR3 length equals 13 residues. V lost 5 bases and J 3 bases, leaving 10 bases between the germline ends.

This clone is a singleton in its sample. The sample contains more than one DNA sequence encoding this CDR3. In DNA form, the CDR3 reads TGTGCCAGCAGCGTAAGGAACACCGGGGAGCTGTTTTTT. Encoded protein: CASSVRNTGELFF. The chain carries TRBV9 and TRBJ2-2, with D unresolved. The CDR3 has 13 amino acids. The V gene's germline CDR1 is SGDLS and CDR2 YYNGEE. Trimming left V 1 base short and J 1 base short, with 2 bases between.

The chain couples TRBV7-2 to TRBJ1-2; 10 bases are shared with TRBD1. V was pared by 0 bases and J by 4 bases, with 2 bases of the junction left unmatched. This CDR3 region has 15 residues. Germline CDR1 SGHTA, CDR2 FQGNSA. CDR3 amino acids: CASSLAGQGPYGYTF. The CDR3 nucleotides are TGTGCCAGCAGCTTAGCGGGACAGGGGCCCTATGGCTACACCTTC.

This chain connects TRBV28 to TRBJ1-4; D gene ambiguous. The CDR3 sequence is 14 residues long. The germline V gene encodes CDR1 MDHEN and CDR2 SYDVKM. V dropped 4 bases and J dropped 5 bases, with 11 bases sitting between them. CDR3 sequence: CASSSPYLNEKLFF. The CDR3 DNA is TGTGCCAGCAGTTCCCCTTATCTAAATGAAAAACTGTTTTTT.

The rearrangement joins TRBV10-3 to TRBJ1-1; 12 nucleotides align to TRBD1. Per the germline V gene, CDR1 is ENHRY and CDR2 is SYGVKD. Germline trimming cut 7 bases from V and 8 bases from J; bases unmatched to any gene: 5. The CDR3 is made up of 13 amino acids. DNA of the CDR3: TGTGCCATCACGGGGACAGGGGGCGCGGAAGCTTTCTTT. Its protein product is CAITGTGGAEAFF.